This TCR beta chain was identified during a study of CD8 T cells in Susac syndrome. Random-hexamer reverse transcription was applied to roughly 0.45 to 1 ug RNA. TCRdb re-called the immunoSEQ multiplex PCR reads through MiXCR, storing one row per CDR3 protein. The sample shows 200,000 to 250,000 distinct CDR3 sequences, about 96% of them seen only once. This CDR3 is built from 15 residues. In germline, CDR1 is SGHRS, CDR2 YFSETQ. The ends were cut back, 4 bases at V and 4 bases at J, with 17 bases in the middle. The TCR was taken from a human donor with multiple sclerosis. The chain is built from TRBV5-1 and TRBJ1-2; TRBD1 is a possible D gene (6 bases). The sample comprised CD4+ T cells from PBMCs. This CDR3 is CASSLGGSFTYGYTF. CDR3 nucleotides: TGCGCCAGCAGCCTGGGGGGCAGCTTCACCTATGGCTACACCTTC.